This TCR beta chain originates from a study of cytomegalovirus exposure and HLA in healthy donors (dated by TCRdb to 2016 to 2017). In the study overall: According to an earlier analysis of a few hundred of the donors, some 180 million T cells yielded 90 million to 130 million unique TCR beta sequences and around 300 Gb of sequence data. Roughly 320 gigabases of sequencing data and around 88 million unique TCR sequences made up an early release that covered several hundred HLA-typed donors. The genetic ancestry cluster associated with self-reported Caucasian donors included 81% of the roughly 380 genotyped donors. The study aimed to test whether cataloging public T cell receptors could reveal signatures of past pathogen exposure. The study profiled the T cell repertoires of some 610 subjects by immunosequencing and related them to cytomegalovirus serostatus. A separate validation cohort of roughly 120 different subjects was used in addition to the 666-subject first cohort. The study combined high-throughput TCR immunosequencing, statistical association of individual TCRs with disease status, and machine learning to predict cytomegalovirus infection status. A later analysis re-examined previously published TCR beta repertoires from just over 650 donors and added high-resolution HLA genotyping to investigate patterns of TCR occurrence. Rather than drawing on any new phenotypic data, the later analysis identified candidate immune exposures from TCR beta sequences and the way those sequences occurred across donors. To decide whether each TCR beta V gene segment behaved as functional or pseudogenic, an earlier analysis of some 580 of the donors relied on high-throughput TCR beta sequencing. Donor age, sex, ethnicity and CMV serostatus were collected together with the repertoire data. Genome-wide SNP genotypes for about 55% of the 666 donors were used in a later genetic analysis, which treated that subset as a discovery cohort. Every discovery cohort repertoire had been produced on one sequencing platform. HLA typing covered class I and class II loci at four-digit resolution. The number of typed donors differed by locus: roughly 629-640 for A, B, C, DRB1 and DQB1; approximately 540 for DQA1; over 600 for DPA1; and roughly 490 for DPB1. Roughly 5 DR-DQ haplotypes were treated as single units for association and clustering because of strong linkage in the cohort. Across 398 genotyped donors of the cohort, an average of approximately 240,000 unique TCR beta nucleotide sequences per donor were sequenced, and approximately 17% of those sequences were non-productive. The study at large found these results: The only immune exposure information available for the cohort was CMV serostatus. Because some donors lacked HLA typing at each locus, the association tests relied only on the typed subset. Linkage disequilibrium might explain the correlated functional status among segregating V segments, but an unknown experimental factor could not be ruled out. A cluster of highly shared sequence variants was judged likely to be a technical artifact of the sequencing pipeline. Broadly in line with IMGT annotations, most TCR beta V segments showed up in productive rearrangements about 90% or about 30% of the time in an earlier analysis of a few hundred of the donors. Specific HLA alleles were associated with 15,000 to 20,000 TCR beta sequences at a false discovery rate of 0.05 in a later analysis. Across donors, most TCR sequences were observed very rarely, whereas some public TCRs were present in many individuals. V-gene and J-gene trimming of TCR beta chains was associated with a missense DCLRE1C variant in a later genetic analysis, and the association was replicated in an independent cohort. In a later analysis, several top co-occurrence clusters were reported to appear linked to parvovirus B19, influenza, CMV and Epstein-Barr virus. The 87-base-pair reads could not distinguish some IMGT-functional V segments, including TRBV6-2 and TRBV6-3, so those segments were excluded. When HLA alleles, especially DR and DQ, strongly co-occurred, TCR associations were difficult to assign to individual alleles. In a later analysis, the rate of TCR association differed among HLA loci, with DRB1 alleles having the most associated TCRs and HLA-C alleles having the fewest. According to the authors, the approach could potentially be generalized to other disease states and immunological phenotypes. The presence/absence analyses assumed that sequencing depth was roughly uniform across donors, and that assumption may not be true. Only TCR beta chains were sequenced in this cohort, and the absence of alpha or paired-chain data limited detectable features. Three of the identified cytomegalovirus-associated TCR beta chains were confirmed in vitro to be specific for cytomegalovirus antigens. Because counts were too low, about 18 rarely observed V segments, including chromosome 9 orphons, were excluded from the earlier analysis of some 540 of the donors. In a later genetic analysis, fewer N-insertions in productive TCRs were reported among donors in an Asian-associated ancestry cluster than the approximately 670-donor mean. A further reported finding was that TCR beta sequences accurately predicted the HLA-A and HLA-B alleles for most subjects in the first cohort. In both the original and validation cohorts, the classifier was reported to diagnose cytomegalovirus status with high specificity and sensitivity. A later analysis found that HLA-associated TCR beta chains were more clonally expanded and had lower generation probabilities than equally common non-associated chains. The study listed 150 to 200 TCR beta chains as associated with cytomegalovirus. Most CMV-associated TCR beta chains appeared to be HLA-restricted in a later analysis, and the HLA associations seemed to be driven largely by CMV exposure.

The cohort consisted of 670 or so healthy bone marrow donors. At the time of sampling, every cohort member was nominally healthy, though immune exposures that went unrecorded were likely present. The donor tested CMV seronegative and was one of the 352 seronegative cohort members. A peripheral blood sample was collected from each donor, and TCR beta sequencing was performed on peripheral blood mononuclear cells. Genomic DNA was extracted from the blood cell samples with the Qiagen DNeasy Blood Extraction Kit. Remarks on this clone: Its antigen is unknown. No much larger clonotype is one base removed from it; base qualities were not supplied.

The germline V gene (reference sequence) gives CDR1 as SGHNT and CDR2 as YYREEE. Trimming leaves V shorter by 4 bases and J shorter by 4 bases, with the junction holding 7 bases beyond the gene matches. Counted from cysteine to phenylalanine, this CDR3 has 15 amino acids. The kept DNA is CDR3 alone, 45 bases in frame from the first base. To prepare the library, the immunoSEQ multiplex PCR assay was applied. For the multiplex PCR, a mixture combining 60 forward primers for TCR Vbeta segments and 13 reverse primers for TCR Jbeta segments was used. Amplification of the CDR3 region of rearranged TCR beta genes was performed with a multiplex PCR assay on genomic DNA. The Illumina HiSeq System was used to sequence the amplified TCR beta libraries as 87-base-pair reads. Per the authors' processing: In a later analysis, tens of millions of unique TCR beta chains were counted across the 666 repertoires, and around 10 million of these chains were shared by at least two donors. Raw reads were error-corrected and collapsed into unique sequences by a nearest-neighbor algorithm in which closely related sequences were merged to remove PCR and sequencing errors. CDR3 sequences were aligned to IMGT reference sequences to assign V, D and J gene segments. For a sequence to be retained, a match of at least six nucleotides was required to both a V gene segment and a J gene segment. Rearrangements were called productive when the CDR3 lacked stop codons and stayed in frame with V and J; all others were non-productive. CDR3 was defined according to IMGT convention as the region running from the second conserved V-encoded cysteine to the conserved J-encoded phenylalanine. Sequences without an unambiguous match to a single V gene segment were excluded from the earlier analysis of 500 to 700 of the donors. In an earlier analysis of approximately 500 of the donors, a V segment was called functional when productive rearrangements were above 56.7%, and segregating when the standard deviation between donors exceeded 5%. To diagnose cytomegalovirus status from the catalog of TCR beta chain sequences, a statistical classification framework was built. In a later analysis, V and J genes were assigned by comparing TCR nucleotide sequences against IMGT/GENE-DB human TR gene sequences. The TCRdist pipeline was used in a later analysis to assign CDR3 sequences and most-parsimonious VDJ recombination scenarios. In a later analysis, every TCR beta chain was defined by the combination of its CDR3 amino acid sequence and its V-gene family, and reads without a unique V-gene family were dropped. A later analysis removed 550 to 650 highly shared, low-generation-probability nucleotide sequences to deal with suspected cross-contamination and a sequencing artifact. In a later analysis, a clonal expansion index was calculated for each public chain from normalized within-repertoire ranks of inferred template counts. In a later analysis, generation probabilities were computed with a VDJ recombination model fitted to out-of-frame rearrangements, and the resulting probabilities were checked against IGoR. In a later analysis, hypergeometric tests were used to score TCR-TCR, TCR-HLA and TCR-CMV co-occurrence, with a repertoire-size bias correction applied to TCR pairs. False discovery rates were estimated in a later analysis by permuting HLA or CMV assignments 20 times. In a later analysis, co-occurring TCRs were grouped using DBSCAN, and TCRdist sequence similarity was added for clustering within HLA-allele-positive subsets. Repertoires with fewer than 30,000 or more than 120,000 public chains, plus five repertoires with anomalous nucleotide sharing, were excluded from co-occurrence clustering. Drawn from immuneACCESS, this table holds only the in-frame rearrangements with V and J called that TCRdb kept. Clones are partly lost; checked studies trace under half to an unresolved V gene and leave the rest unexplained. D and trimming come from the DNA, and the V and J calls and clone size come from that table. The sample data list some 190,000 clones, and around nine tenths of these were observed just once. 1.5% to 2% of the sample goes to the ten largest clones.

The sequence links TRBV5-4 to TRBJ2-1, with TRBD1 matching 8 junction bases. Sequences were obtained from PBMCs. The source of this sequence is a young woman in good health and CMV-seronegative. The CDR3 region: CASSPPGGTYNEQFF. The bases are TGTGCCAGCAGCCCCCCAGGGGGCACGTACAATGAGCAGTTCTTC.